The clone carrying this T cell receptor beta chain was counted many times. The target antigen is unknown. The source of the sample is a study of T-cell memory formation after mild COVID-19. Study-level findings and limits: Clones that contracted clustered mainly in CM and EM if CD4+ and in EMRA if CD8+.

There are 14 residues in the CDR3. The germline V and J ends were trimmed by 7 bases and 7 bases, with 17 bases remaining between them. Germline loops: CDR1 SGHTA, CDR2 FQGTGA. In TCRdb, the 5' RACE reads were re-called with MiXCR into one record per CDR3 protein. Here the sample spans 200,000 to 250,000 distinct CDR3 sequences, just over 15% being singletons. This receptor was taken from an adult woman who had mild COVID-19 (a few samples of this study predate the infection). Cell type and time point are not known. This chain uses TRBV7-3 with TRBJ2-1; the D is unclear. The sequenced material came from PBMCs or a T cell subset sorted from them (not recorded which). Here the CDR3 reads CASNPPRAWNEQFF. CDR3 sequence (DNA): TGTGCCAGCAACCCTCCAAGGGCCTGGAATGAGCAGTTCTTC.